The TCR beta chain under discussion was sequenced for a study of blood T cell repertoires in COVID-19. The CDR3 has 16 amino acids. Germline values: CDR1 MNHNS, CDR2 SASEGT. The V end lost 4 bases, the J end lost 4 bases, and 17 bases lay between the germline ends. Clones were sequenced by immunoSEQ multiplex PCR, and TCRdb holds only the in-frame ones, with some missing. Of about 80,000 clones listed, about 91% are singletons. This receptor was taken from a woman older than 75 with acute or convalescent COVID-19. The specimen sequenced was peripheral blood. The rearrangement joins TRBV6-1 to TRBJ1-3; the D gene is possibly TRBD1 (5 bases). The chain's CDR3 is CASSGRQSGQGNTIYF. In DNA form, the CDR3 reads TGTGCCAGCAGTGGCCGACAGTCTGGGCAGGGAAACACCATATATTTT.